This T cell receptor beta chain is from a study of blood T cell repertoires in COVID-19 (dated by TCRdb to 2018 to 2020). Regarding the complete study: The collaborator samples originated in the United States, Italy and Spain and spanned the acute and convalescent phases of COVID-19. The material from the prospective study consisted of cDNA or gDNA derived from T cells, B-cell-depleted T cells, or PBMCs. Where available, HLA class I and class II types were obtained from metadata supplied by the sample provider rather than from assay-based typing. A de-identified subject ID, COVID-19 status, age in years and sex were almost always included in the sample metadata. A freely available public database, intended as a resource for researchers studying the immune response to SARS-CoV-2, is where the repertoires were released. Deeply sampled blood TCRbeta repertoires from subjects exposed to, actively infected with, or recovered from COVID-19 were included in the dataset. The samples were drawn from two sources: the first 160 participants of the ongoing ImmuneRACE study, and 1,254 subjects contributed by 6 global collaborators. On the study overall, not on this receptor specifically: The quantity of clinical and demographic metadata differed by source and by participant and was supplied without curation.

Points on this clone: Its antigen specificity is not known. The record has no base qualities; no much larger clone is one base away.

Whole blood was collected in K2EDTA tubes by collaborating institutions according to the institutions' own protocols. Collaborator samples were shipped for TCRbeta analysis as frozen whole blood, isolated PBMCs, or DNA extracted from either sample type. The immunoSEQ Assay, a bias-controlled multiplex PCR, was used to amplify TCRbeta CDR3 regions from genomic DNA. Turning to the authors' computational methods: The number of nucleated cells in each sample was estimated from the amplification of reference gene primers within the assay. To quantify the absolute abundance of each unique TCRbeta CDR3 rearrangement, sequence reads were collapsed and filtered. For each sample, productive Simpson clonality was calculated by taking the square root of Simpson's diversity index across productive rearrangements. Held by TCRdb, this immuneACCESS table contains in-frame sequences only and omits some clones. Under half of the omission traces to an unresolved V gene where checked; the cause of the rest is unknown. That table supplies the V and J calls and clone size; D and trimming were determined from the DNA. Present in this sample are about 200,000 clones, approximately 84% of which were seen just once. Around 6.9% of the sample lies in the top ten.

The sequenced sample was peripheral blood. The origin of this receptor is a human donor with acute or convalescent COVID-19. The donor label of this sample is uncertain.

The CDR3 region: CASSARHTRTDTQYF. The sequenced DNA: TGTGCCAGCAGCGCCAGACACACGCGCACAGATACGCAGTATTTT. The chain couples TRBV9 to TRBJ2-3; no D gene can be assigned with confidence. Trimming costs V 3 bases and J 1 base, and their ends lie 12 bases apart. For CDR1 and CDR2, the germline V gene lists SGDLS and YYNGEE. Measured from the cysteine to the phenylalanine, the CDR3 is 15 residues long. Just the 45-base CDR3 DNA is kept, in frame starting at base 1.